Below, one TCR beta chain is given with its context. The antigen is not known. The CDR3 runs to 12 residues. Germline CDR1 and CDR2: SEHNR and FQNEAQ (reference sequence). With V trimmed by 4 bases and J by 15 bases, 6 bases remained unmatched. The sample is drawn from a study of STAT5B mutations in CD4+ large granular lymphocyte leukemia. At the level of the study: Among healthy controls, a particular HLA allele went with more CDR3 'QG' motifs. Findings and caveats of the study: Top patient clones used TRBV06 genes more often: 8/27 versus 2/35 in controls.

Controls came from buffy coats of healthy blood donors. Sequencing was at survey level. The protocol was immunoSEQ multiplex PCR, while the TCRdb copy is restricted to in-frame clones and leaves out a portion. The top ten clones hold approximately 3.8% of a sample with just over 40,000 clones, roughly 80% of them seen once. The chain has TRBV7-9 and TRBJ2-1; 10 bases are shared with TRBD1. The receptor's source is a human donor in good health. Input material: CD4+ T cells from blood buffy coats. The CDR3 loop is CASSYDRGQGFF. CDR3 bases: TGTGCCAGCAGCTACGACAGGGGGCAAGGGTTCTTC.